The table lists the clone carrying this TCR beta chain with a few counts. Its antigen remains unknown. The sample comes from a study of T-cell memory formation after mild COVID-19. CDR3 length: 17 amino acids. It was 5'RACE with constant-segment primers that produced the TCR alpha and TCR beta cDNA libraries, which carried sample barcodes and UMIs. TCRdb recomputed calls from the 5' RACE reads with MiXCR, one row per CDR3 protein. This sample has just over 400,000 distinct CDR3 sequences; 20% to 30% occur once, and the top ten carry approximately 14%. Study-wide results and caveats: Whether second-wave clones peaking at day 37 were SARS-CoV-2 specific went unconfirmed. A balance of CD4 and CD8 characterized clones contracting day 15 to 85, whereas later expanders leaned CD4+. Pre-infection memory carried some responding clones, suggesting that cross-reactive memory joined.

This sequence was found in an adult woman who had mild COVID-19 (a few samples of this study predate the infection). Cell type and time point are not known. The sample comprised PBMCs or a T cell subset sorted from them (not recorded which). The chain joins TRBV21-1 to TRBJ2-5; the table's D call, TRBD2, was not checked against the DNA. TRBV21-1 is tagged as a pseudogene. CDR3 residues: CASSKVNRSRYQETQYF. The CDR3 bases are TGTGCCAGCAGCAAAGTTAATCGCTCCCGGTACCAAGAGACCCAGTACTTC.